What follows is one T cell receptor (beta chain) and its context. This clone was recorded once. There is no known antigen for this receptor. No much larger clone is present one base from it, and per-base qualities are unavailable. These data originate in a study of T cell responses to AZD1222 COVID-19 vaccine (dated by TCRdb to about 2021). The study in broad terms: AZD1222 recipients whose second dose came at about 4 weeks and those whose second dose came at about 12 weeks were combined into one group, since spike-specific TCR depth and breadth did not differ between the two schedules. Trial participants were enrolled into age subgroups of 18-55, 56-69 and 70-plus years, which contained 148, 28 and 57 TCR-sequenced participants, respectively. A total of 230 to 250 trial participants underwent TCR sequencing, of whom about 200 had received two doses of AZD1222 and approximately 25 had received two doses of the MenACWY control vaccine.

The time point label corresponds to: baseline before first vaccination. Vaccinee samples came from UK trials COV001 and COV002, including a single-blind randomized controlled phase 2/3 trial of AZD1222 (ChAdOx1 nCoV-19) in healthy adults. Trial participant PBMC samples were collected at day 0 and day 28 after the second dose for TCRbeta chain sequencing. Here is what the overall study found, with its caveats: After two AZD1222 doses, both the breadth and the depth of spike-specific TCRs were significantly higher than at day 0 and than in MenACWY recipients. Only five or six AZD1222 recipients were SARS-CoV-2 seropositive at baseline, limiting conclusions about previously exposed vaccinees. Epitopes outside the regions mutated in the B.1.351 and B.1.1.7 variants were reportedly recognized by nearly half of the unique spike-specific TCRs. Because no day 14 peak-response samples were available, the repertoires could be characterized only after the peak T cell response. Participants were mostly white British and included more females than males, and it was suggested by the authors that clonal diversity may have been underestimated. The 56-69-year group was small, and its depth increase did not reach significance, likely because of low power. CD4 TCRs associated with the vaccine covered the entire spike protein, and the dominant responses were in regions 160-218 and 743-854.

The CDR3 regions of human TCRbeta chains were subjected to immunosequencing. The paper's data handling went like this. Repertoire TCRs were matched against a reference library of SARS-CoV-2-specific TCRs generated with the MIRA antigen-specificity platform. Breadth was defined as the fraction of unique TCRs that were SARS-CoV-2-associated. Depth was defined as the fraction of total T cells that were SARS-CoV-2-associated. Using the MIRA data, each spike-specific TCR was assigned both to the spike region to which the TCR was reactive and to a CD4 or CD8 class. Log10-transformed breadth and depth values were compared by one-way ANOVA with Sidak's multiple comparisons tests. The table comes from immuneACCESS by way of TCRdb, which keeps in-frame sequences with V and J called. Part of the clones is missing from these tables; in studies checked, under half for an unresolved V gene and the rest for unknown reasons. V, J and clone size were drawn from that table, and D and trimming were deduced from the DNA. This sample lists approximately 150,000 clones; around nine tenths were detected once. The leading ten clones occupy about 3% of the sample.

This receptor was obtained from an adult in good health. The sequenced sample was peripheral blood, obtained on day 0 of AZD1222 vaccination.

The CDR3 corresponds to CASSLNYTSGGYEQYF. The DNA sequence is TGTGCCAGCAGCTTGAATTACACTAGCGGAGGGTACGAGCAGTACTTC. The chain is made from TRBV5-4 and TRBJ2-7; TRBD2 lines up with 8 middle nucleotides. The germline V gene (reference sequence) supplies CDR1 SGHNT and CDR2 YYREEE. V trim: 1 base; J trim: 4 bases; unmatched bases: 10. The CDR3 goes from the cysteine to the phenylalanine over 16 residues. Only the CDR3 DNA stays, 48 bases, in frame from base 1.